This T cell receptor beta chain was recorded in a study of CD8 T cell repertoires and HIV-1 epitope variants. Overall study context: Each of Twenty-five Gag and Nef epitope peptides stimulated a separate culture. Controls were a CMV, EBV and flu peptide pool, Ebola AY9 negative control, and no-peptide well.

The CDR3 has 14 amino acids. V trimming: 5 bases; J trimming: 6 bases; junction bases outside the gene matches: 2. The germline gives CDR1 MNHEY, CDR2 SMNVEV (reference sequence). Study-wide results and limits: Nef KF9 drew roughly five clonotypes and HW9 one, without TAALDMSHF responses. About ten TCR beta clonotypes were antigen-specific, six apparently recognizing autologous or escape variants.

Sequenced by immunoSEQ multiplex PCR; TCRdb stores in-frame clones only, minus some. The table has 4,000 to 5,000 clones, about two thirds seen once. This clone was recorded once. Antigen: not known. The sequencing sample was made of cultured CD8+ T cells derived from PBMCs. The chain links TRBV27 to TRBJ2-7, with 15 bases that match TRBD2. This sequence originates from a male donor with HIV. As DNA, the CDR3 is TGTGCCAGCAGTCTGGGACTAGCGGGAGGCGAGCAGTACTTC. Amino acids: CASSLGLAGGEQYF.